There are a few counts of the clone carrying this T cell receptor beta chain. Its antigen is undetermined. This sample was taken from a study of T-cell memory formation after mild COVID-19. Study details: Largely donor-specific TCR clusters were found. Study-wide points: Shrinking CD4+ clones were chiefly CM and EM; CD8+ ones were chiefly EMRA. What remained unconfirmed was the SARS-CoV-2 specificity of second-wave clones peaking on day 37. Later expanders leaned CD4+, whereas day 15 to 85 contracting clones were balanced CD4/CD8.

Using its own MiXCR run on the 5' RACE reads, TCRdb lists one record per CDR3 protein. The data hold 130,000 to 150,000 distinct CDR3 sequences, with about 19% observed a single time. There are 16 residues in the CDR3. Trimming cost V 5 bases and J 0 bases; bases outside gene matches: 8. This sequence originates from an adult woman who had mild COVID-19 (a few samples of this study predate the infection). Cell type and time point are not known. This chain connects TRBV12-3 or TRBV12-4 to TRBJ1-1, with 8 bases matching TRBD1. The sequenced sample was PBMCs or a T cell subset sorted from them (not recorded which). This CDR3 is CASSLGQGIMNTEAFF. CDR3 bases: TGTGCCAGCAGTCTCGGACAGGGTATTATGAACACTGAAGCTTTCTTT.